The clone carrying this T cell receptor beta chain was counted many times. Its matching antigen is unknown. Germline CDR1 reads SGHAT; CDR2 reads FQNNGV. V was clipped by 0 bases and J by 7 bases; unmatched bases: 3. The CDR3 has 14 residues. Assembly of TCR beta libraries relied on iRepertoire HTBI primers together with Arm-PCR of CDR3 regions. MiXCR, run by TCRdb on the multiplex PCR reads, gives a single entry per CDR3 protein. The table includes 550,000 or so distinct CDR3 sequences, around 13% detected once. This specimen comes from a study of regulatory T cells in long-lasting Graves disease. Findings and caveats of the study: Those with persistent disease had in common more public clonotypes (around 2,700) than new patients (approximately 970).

As for time point: newly diagnosed GD, antithyroid drugs for less than 3 months. Following extraction of RNA from PBMCs, that RNA was used to make the TCR library. The data also belong to a second study, concerning T cells in Graves' hyperthyroidism and ophthalmopathy. Per that paper: Clinical symptoms, serum thyroxine, TRAb, thyroid ultrasound and orbital computed tomography informed diagnoses. By a 13 V-J model, ophthalmopathy was set apart from stable hyperthyroidism.

Sequenced here: peripheral blood mononuclear cells (PBMCs), sampled at new diagnosis, from a patient treated with antithyroid drugs. The genes are TRBV11-2 and TRBJ2-1, with 7 bases identical to TRBD2. The clonotype comes from a woman aged 25 to 45 with Graves disease. The CDR3 spells CASSLDGRMNEQFF. In DNA form, the CDR3 reads TGTGCCAGCAGCTTAGACGGGAGGATGAATGAGCAGTTCTTC.